A single sample is the source of the 13 T cell receptor beta chains below, sequenced in a study of beta chain features in type 1 diabetes. Since all of the isolated RNA was reverse transcribed, expressed TCRB transcripts were what got sequenced. Profiling relied on immunoSEQ multiplex PCR, and the TCRdb table lists in-frame clones only, not all of them. In the table there are 160,000 or so clones, about 9.1% of which are singletons. The sample consisted of central memory CD4+ T cells from blood. These receptors originate from a woman aged 18-30 years in good health.

The genes are TRBV4-1 and TRBJ1-4, with TRBD1 matching 8 bases. The junction had 7 bases not matched to a gene; V was cut back by 5 bases and J by 5 bases. The CDR3 is made up of 15 amino acids. Germline V CDR1 and CDR2: MGHRA, YSYEKL. CDR3 amino acids: CASSWQGAGNEKLFF. Here the CDR3 DNA reads TGCGCCAGCAGCTGGCAGGGGGCGGGAAATGAAAAACTGTTTTTT.

In its sample, this clone was seen a few times. Other DNA sequences within the sample encode an identical CDR3. This chain joins TRBV5-1 and TRBJ1-2; D is ambiguous. Deletions cut 2 bases from V and 0 bases from J, with 8 bases between. Per germline, CDR1 SGHRS and CDR2 YFSETQ. This CDR3 is 14 amino acids long. The CDR3 sequence: CASSFGGTNYGYTF. As DNA, the CDR3 is TGCGCCAGCAGCTTCGGCGGGACTAACTATGGCTACACCTTC.

This clone was recorded a few times. One end of the junction fails to match germline, which may point to a read error. The rearrangement links TRBV4-1 to TRBJ1-5; 9 nucleotides agree with TRBD1. The germline V gene has CDR1 MGHRA and CDR2 YSYEKL. This CDR3 is built from 15 residues. CDR3 residues: CASSQTGGSNQPQHF. The DNA for the CDR3 is TGTGCCAGCAGCCAGACAGGGGGAAGCAATCAGCCCCAGCATTTT.

A few counts support this clone. The chain combines TRBV14 with TRBJ1-2; TRBD1 matches at 7 bases. This CDR3 contains 15 residues. From germline, CDR1 is SGHDN and CDR2 FVKESK. After removal of 6 bases from V and 2 bases from J, the junction contained 9 bases not matched to a gene. This CDR3 reads CASSPPGTANYGYTF. The CDR3 DNA reads as TGTGCCAGCAGTCCTCCCGGGACAGCCAACTATGGCTACACCTTC.

The CDR3, as DNA: TGTGCCAGCAGCAAACCCGGGGGAACTAGCGGGAGGTACGAGCAGTACTTC. It yields the protein CASSKPGGTSGRYEQYF. This chain uses TRBV7-2 with TRBJ2-7, with 12 bases lining up with TRBD2. V was pared by 5 bases and J by 4 bases, with 12 bases of the junction left unmatched. The CDR3 sequence is 17 residues long. From germline, CDR1 is SGHTA and CDR2 FQGNSA.

The chain links TRBV30 to TRBJ1-5; 9 positions match TRBD1. After removal of 5 bases from V and 6 bases from J, the junction contained 8 bases not matched to a gene. CDR3 size: 14 residues. The germline V gene encodes CDR1 GTSNPN and CDR2 SVGIG (reference sequence). CDR3 residues: CAWGLGTGTQPQHF. The DNA for the CDR3 is TGTGCCTGGGGCCTCGGGACAGGGACTCAGCCCCAGCATTTT.

This clone was observed a few times. The chain joins TRBV6-6 to TRBJ2-3; possibly TRBD1 for D (6 bases). The CDR3 has 14 residues. CDR1 MNHNY and CDR2 SVGAGI come from the germline V gene (reference sequence). V lost 7 bases and J 8 bases, leaving 19 bases between the germline ends. Written as DNA, the CDR3 is TGTGCCAGCACCCTACAGGTCTCACAGGGTACGCAGTATTTT. Its protein product is CASTLQVSQGTQYF.

This clone occurred a few times. This chain uses TRBV30 with TRBJ2-1; 10 nucleotides align to TRBD2. Germline-derived CDR1 and CDR2 are GTSNPN and SVGIG (reference sequence). Trimming took 4 bases from V and 0 from J; bases not matched to a gene: 3. The CDR3 totals 15 residues. CDR3: CAWKASGSSYNEQFF. For the CDR3, the DNA is TGTGCCTGGAAGGCTAGCGGGAGCTCCTACAATGAGCAGTTCTTC.

This clone was observed a handful of times. The chain uses TRBV27 and TRBJ2-7; TRBD1 might be the D (6 bases). V lost 0 bases and J lost 4, with 13 bases in between. CDR1 and CDR2 (germline): MNHEY, SMNVEV (reference sequence). This CDR3 comprises 15 residues. CDR3 in amino acids: CASSLSGTGPYEQYF. The DNA for the CDR3 is TGTGCCAGCAGTTTATCGGGTACAGGGCCGTACGAGCAGTACTTC.

This sequence joins TRBV5-4 and TRBJ2-2, with D perhaps matching TRBD2 (5 bases). CDR1 and CDR2 from the germline V gene are SGHNT and YYREEE (reference sequence). The CDR3 runs 16 residues. V lost 1 base and J 0 bases, leaving 10 bases between the germline ends. CDR3 residues: CASSLSVGTNTGELFF. The DNA for the CDR3 is TGTGCCAGCAGCTTGTCGGTCGGGACGAACACCGGGGAGCTGTTTTTT.

V usage is TRBV11-2 and J usage is TRBJ2-1; 14 bases fit TRBD2. Germline CDR1 SGHAT, CDR2 FQNNGV. With V trimmed by 6 bases and J by 9 bases, 10 bases remained unmatched. This CDR3 is 16 amino acids long. The CDR3 sequence is CASSPTSGRARGEQFF. Written as DNA, the CDR3 is TGTGCCAGCAGTCCGACTAGCGGGAGGGCCCGAGGTGAGCAGTTCTTC.

This clone was found a few times. The chain links TRBV30 to TRBJ1-5; weak D call: TRBD1 (6 bases). Per germline, CDR1 GTSNPN and CDR2 SVGIG (reference sequence). There are 15 residues in the CDR3. Trimming took 1 base from V and 1 from J, leaving 11 bases between them. The CDR3 spells CAWSGPGASNQPQHF. CDR3 DNA sequence: TGTGCCTGGAGTGGTCCAGGGGCGAGCAATCAGCCCCAGCATTTT.

The V and J genes are TRBV30 and TRBJ2-7; 8 nucleotides match TRBD1. The V and J ends lost 6 bases and 1 base, in that order; junction bases with no gene match: 8. The germline V gene encodes CDR1 GTSNPN and CDR2 SVGIG (reference sequence). There are 14 residues in the CDR3. The chain's CDR3 is CACRGQGTSYEQYF. As DNA, the CDR3 is TGTGCCTGCCGCGGACAGGGCACATCCTACGAGCAGTACTTC.